The rows below give T cell receptor beta chains drawn from one sample of a study of PD-1 blockade in classical Hodgkin lymphoma. The assay was immunoSEQ multiplex PCR, and TCRdb's table has in-frame clones only and misses some. The table shows 20,000 to 30,000 clones, with roughly 80% occurring only once. The specimen comprised peripheral blood mononuclear cells (PBMCs), sampled before the second cycle of nivolumab. The receptors here all came from a human donor with classical Hodgkin lymphoma. Both conserved end residues are part of each CDR3. A D gene is named only where the DNA matches it firmly. Clone size is shown for a subset of rows, as once, few, many or a class of expanded clone.

d_gene,v_gene,abundance,j_gene,CDR3nt,CDR3aa
TRBD2,TRBV7-9,once,TRBJ2-3,TGTGCCAGCAGCTTTACTAGCGGTCCTAGCACAGATACGCAGTATTTT,CASSFTSGPSTDTQYF
NA,TRBV10-3,few,TRBJ2-7,TGTGCCACCGTATCAGTTGACTCACGGCCCTACGAGCAGTACTTC,CATVSVDSRPYEQYF
TRBD2,TRBV15,NA,TRBJ2-1,TGTGCCACCTTCTCCCCCGGGACTAGCGGGAGGGGCGCCTACAATGAGCAGTTCTTC,CATFSPGTSGRGAYNEQFF
NA,TRBV6-1,NA,TRBJ2-1,TGTGCCAGCAGCCTAGCTGGGGAGCAGTTCTTC,CASSLAGEQFF
TRBD1,TRBV18,NA,TRBJ2-5,TGTGCCAGCTCACTCCGGGACAGGGGGATGGAGACCCAGTACTTC,CASSLRDRGMETQYF
TRBD2,TRBV2,NA,TRBJ2-5,TGTGCCAGCAGGGGGACTAGCGGGAGGCCCAAGACCCAGTACTTC,CASRGTSGRPKTQYF
NA,TRBV7-2,NA,TRBJ1-1,TGTGCCAGCAGCTCGGGAAGGGGAACTGAAGCTTTCTTT,CASSSGRGTEAFF
TRBD2,TRBV5-4,once,TRBJ2-3,TGTGCCAGCAGGGGGGCTAGCGGGAGCACAGATACGCAGTATTTT,CASRGASGSTDTQYF
TRBD2,TRBV10-2,NA,TRBJ2-3,TGCGCCAGCAGTGTGGGCGGGAGGACAGATACGCAGTATTTT,CASSVGGRTDTQYF
TRBD1,TRBV28,NA,TRBJ1-6,TGTGCCAGCAGCATCCTGGGACAGGGGGCGATATATGGGAATTCACCCCTCCACTTT,CASSILGQGAIYGNSPLHF
TRBD2,TRBV4-1,NA,TRBJ2-1,TGCGCCAGCAGCCCTGAAAGCGGGAGGTCCTACAATGAGCAGTTCTTC,CASSPESGRSYNEQFF
NA,TRBV10-3,once,TRBJ2-7,TGTGCCATCAGTGACAGTTTTAACCAAGCCGACGAGCAGTACTTC,CAISDSFNQADEQYF
TRBD1,TRBV4-1,NA,TRBJ2-5,TGCGCCAGCTCACCCGGGACAGGACGAGAGACCCAGTACTTC,CASSPGTGRETQYF
TRBD1,TRBV28,NA,TRBJ2-1,TGTGCCAGCAGTCCTAGGACAGGGCCTGACAATGAGCAGTTCTTC,CASSPRTGPDNEQFF
NA,TRBV2,NA,TRBJ2-7,TGTGCCAGCAGTGAACCCACGAATTGGAAAAGGGACGGGAGCGACCGTTACGAGCAGTACTTC,CASSEPTNWKRDGSDRYEQYF
NA,TRBV19,few,TRBJ1-2,TGTGCCAGTAGTATAGACAAGAACTATGGCTACACCTTC,CASSIDKNYGYTF
NA,TRBV28,NA,TRBJ2-4,TGTGCCAGCACCCCCACCCTAGCGTCCGAGGTCGCCAAAAACATTCAGTACTTC,CASTPTLASEVAKNIQYF
NA,TRBV7-2,NA,TRBJ1-2,TGTGCCAGCACCCCCTGGGGTCCGGGGGTTACCGGTGGCTACACCTTC,CASTPWGPGVTGGYTF
NA,TRBV27,NA,TRBJ2-1,TGTGCCAGCAGTTTAAGGGAGGCTTCCTACAATGAGCAGTTCTTC,CASSLREASYNEQFF
NA,TRBV10-1,NA,TRBJ2-3,TGCGCCAGCAGTGTAGCTGGTGATACGCAGTATTTT,CASSVAGDTQYF
NA,TRBV11-3,NA,TRBJ1-1,TGTGCCAGCAGCTTAGATGGGGGCGCATTCACTGAAGCTTTCTTT,CASSLDGGAFTEAFF
NA,TRBV6-1,NA,TRBJ1-5,TGTGCCAGCACCCCCCGGCCCAGGCAGCCCCAGCATTTT,CASTPRPRQPQHF
NA,TRBV29-1,few,TRBJ2-5,TGCAGCGCCGACCCGGGAATCCAAGAGACCCAGTACTTC,CSADPGIQETQYF
TRBD2,TRBV29-1,NA,TRBJ2-4,TGCGGCTGTTGGGAGGGGGCCAAAAACATTCAGTACTTC,CGCWEGAKNIQYF
NA,TRBV29-1,few,TRBJ1-1,TGCAGCGGAAGACTGGCGGGGGCCGGGACTGAAGCTTTCTTT,CSGRLAGAGTEAFF
NA,TRBV5-1,NA,TRBJ2-1,TGCGCCAGCAGCAGAAGCGGAAACAATGAGCAGTTCTTC,CASSRSGNNEQFF
NA,TRBV19,NA,TRBJ2-3,TGTGCCAGTACCTCAGGGCAGGGAACAGATACGCAGTATTTT,CASTSGQGTDTQYF
NA,TRBV5-1,NA,TRBJ1-5,TGCGCCAGCAGCTTGTTAGGAGCAGGCAATCAGCCCCAGCATTTT,CASSLLGAGNQPQHF
NA,TRBV5-6,NA,TRBJ2-3,TGTGCCAGCAGCTTGAGGGGGGCACAGGGTACTAGCACAGATACGCAGTATTTT,CASSLRGAQGTSTDTQYF
NA,TRBV6-1,NA,TRBJ2-2,TGTGCCAGCACGCGACTGGGGACCGGGGAGCTGTTTTTT,CASTRLGTGELFF
TRBD2,TRBV18,NA,TRBJ2-1,TGTGCCAGCTCACTCCTAGGGGGACTAGCTGTTAATGAGCAGTTCTTC,CASSLLGGLAVNEQFF
TRBD2,TRBV4-1,NA,TRBJ2-7,TGCGCCAGCAGCCCAGGACTAGCTAAGATTTACGAGCAGTACTTC,CASSPGLAKIYEQYF
NA,TRBV9,NA,TRBJ1-3,TGTGCCAGCAGCCCACCCGGAACAGGCCCATTCTCTGGAAACACCATATATTTT,CASSPPGTGPFSGNTIYF
NA,TRBV5-1,once,TRBJ1-2,TGCGCCAGCAGCTTGGCGGCAACCGCTAACTATGGCTACACCTTC,CASSLAATANYGYTF
NA,TRBV6-6,NA,TRBJ1-2,TGTGCCAGCACCACACCCGCAACCCGCTACACCTTC,CASTTPATRYTF
NA,TRBV2,NA,TRBJ1-1,TGTGCCAGCAGTGAATTTTCCAACCCCGAGGACACTGAAGCTTTCTTT,CASSEFSNPEDTEAFF
NA,TRBV5-1,NA,TRBJ2-3,TGCGCCAGCAGCTTGCAGGAGGCTAGCACAGATACGCAGTATTTT,CASSLQEASTDTQYF
NA,TRBV5-6,NA,TRBJ1-2,TGTGCCAGCAGCTTGAAGCGTTATGGCTACACCTTC,CASSLKRYGYTF
NA,TRBV5-5,NA,TRBJ1-2,TGTGCCAGCAGCTTGTCAGCACCCTCAAACTATGGCTACACCTTC,CASSLSAPSNYGYTF
NA,TRBV13,NA,TRBJ2-1,TGTGCCAGCAGCTTCTACGGTAGCTCCTACAATGAGCAGTTCTTC,CASSFYGSSYNEQFF
NA,TRBV25-1,NA,TRBJ1-3,TGTGCCAGCAGTGGGGAGAGGGGGTACTCTGGAAACACCATATATTTT,CASSGERGYSGNTIYF
TRBD2,TRBV15,NA,TRBJ2-1,TGTGCCACCAGCAGAGATACTAGCGGGAGCAATGAGCAGTTCTTC,CATSRDTSGSNEQFF
NA,TRBV5-5,NA,TRBJ2-1,TGTGCCAGCAGCTTCTGGGGGCCTAATGAGCAGTTCTTC,CASSFWGPNEQFF
TRBD1,TRBV11-3,NA,TRBJ2-1,TGTGCCAGCAGCTTAAGACAGGGGGCTGTGAATGAGCAGTTCTTC,CASSLRQGAVNEQFF
NA,TRBV9,NA,TRBJ2-1,TGTGCCAGCAGCGTAGCGACCTCCTACAATGAGCAGTTCTTC,CASSVATSYNEQFF